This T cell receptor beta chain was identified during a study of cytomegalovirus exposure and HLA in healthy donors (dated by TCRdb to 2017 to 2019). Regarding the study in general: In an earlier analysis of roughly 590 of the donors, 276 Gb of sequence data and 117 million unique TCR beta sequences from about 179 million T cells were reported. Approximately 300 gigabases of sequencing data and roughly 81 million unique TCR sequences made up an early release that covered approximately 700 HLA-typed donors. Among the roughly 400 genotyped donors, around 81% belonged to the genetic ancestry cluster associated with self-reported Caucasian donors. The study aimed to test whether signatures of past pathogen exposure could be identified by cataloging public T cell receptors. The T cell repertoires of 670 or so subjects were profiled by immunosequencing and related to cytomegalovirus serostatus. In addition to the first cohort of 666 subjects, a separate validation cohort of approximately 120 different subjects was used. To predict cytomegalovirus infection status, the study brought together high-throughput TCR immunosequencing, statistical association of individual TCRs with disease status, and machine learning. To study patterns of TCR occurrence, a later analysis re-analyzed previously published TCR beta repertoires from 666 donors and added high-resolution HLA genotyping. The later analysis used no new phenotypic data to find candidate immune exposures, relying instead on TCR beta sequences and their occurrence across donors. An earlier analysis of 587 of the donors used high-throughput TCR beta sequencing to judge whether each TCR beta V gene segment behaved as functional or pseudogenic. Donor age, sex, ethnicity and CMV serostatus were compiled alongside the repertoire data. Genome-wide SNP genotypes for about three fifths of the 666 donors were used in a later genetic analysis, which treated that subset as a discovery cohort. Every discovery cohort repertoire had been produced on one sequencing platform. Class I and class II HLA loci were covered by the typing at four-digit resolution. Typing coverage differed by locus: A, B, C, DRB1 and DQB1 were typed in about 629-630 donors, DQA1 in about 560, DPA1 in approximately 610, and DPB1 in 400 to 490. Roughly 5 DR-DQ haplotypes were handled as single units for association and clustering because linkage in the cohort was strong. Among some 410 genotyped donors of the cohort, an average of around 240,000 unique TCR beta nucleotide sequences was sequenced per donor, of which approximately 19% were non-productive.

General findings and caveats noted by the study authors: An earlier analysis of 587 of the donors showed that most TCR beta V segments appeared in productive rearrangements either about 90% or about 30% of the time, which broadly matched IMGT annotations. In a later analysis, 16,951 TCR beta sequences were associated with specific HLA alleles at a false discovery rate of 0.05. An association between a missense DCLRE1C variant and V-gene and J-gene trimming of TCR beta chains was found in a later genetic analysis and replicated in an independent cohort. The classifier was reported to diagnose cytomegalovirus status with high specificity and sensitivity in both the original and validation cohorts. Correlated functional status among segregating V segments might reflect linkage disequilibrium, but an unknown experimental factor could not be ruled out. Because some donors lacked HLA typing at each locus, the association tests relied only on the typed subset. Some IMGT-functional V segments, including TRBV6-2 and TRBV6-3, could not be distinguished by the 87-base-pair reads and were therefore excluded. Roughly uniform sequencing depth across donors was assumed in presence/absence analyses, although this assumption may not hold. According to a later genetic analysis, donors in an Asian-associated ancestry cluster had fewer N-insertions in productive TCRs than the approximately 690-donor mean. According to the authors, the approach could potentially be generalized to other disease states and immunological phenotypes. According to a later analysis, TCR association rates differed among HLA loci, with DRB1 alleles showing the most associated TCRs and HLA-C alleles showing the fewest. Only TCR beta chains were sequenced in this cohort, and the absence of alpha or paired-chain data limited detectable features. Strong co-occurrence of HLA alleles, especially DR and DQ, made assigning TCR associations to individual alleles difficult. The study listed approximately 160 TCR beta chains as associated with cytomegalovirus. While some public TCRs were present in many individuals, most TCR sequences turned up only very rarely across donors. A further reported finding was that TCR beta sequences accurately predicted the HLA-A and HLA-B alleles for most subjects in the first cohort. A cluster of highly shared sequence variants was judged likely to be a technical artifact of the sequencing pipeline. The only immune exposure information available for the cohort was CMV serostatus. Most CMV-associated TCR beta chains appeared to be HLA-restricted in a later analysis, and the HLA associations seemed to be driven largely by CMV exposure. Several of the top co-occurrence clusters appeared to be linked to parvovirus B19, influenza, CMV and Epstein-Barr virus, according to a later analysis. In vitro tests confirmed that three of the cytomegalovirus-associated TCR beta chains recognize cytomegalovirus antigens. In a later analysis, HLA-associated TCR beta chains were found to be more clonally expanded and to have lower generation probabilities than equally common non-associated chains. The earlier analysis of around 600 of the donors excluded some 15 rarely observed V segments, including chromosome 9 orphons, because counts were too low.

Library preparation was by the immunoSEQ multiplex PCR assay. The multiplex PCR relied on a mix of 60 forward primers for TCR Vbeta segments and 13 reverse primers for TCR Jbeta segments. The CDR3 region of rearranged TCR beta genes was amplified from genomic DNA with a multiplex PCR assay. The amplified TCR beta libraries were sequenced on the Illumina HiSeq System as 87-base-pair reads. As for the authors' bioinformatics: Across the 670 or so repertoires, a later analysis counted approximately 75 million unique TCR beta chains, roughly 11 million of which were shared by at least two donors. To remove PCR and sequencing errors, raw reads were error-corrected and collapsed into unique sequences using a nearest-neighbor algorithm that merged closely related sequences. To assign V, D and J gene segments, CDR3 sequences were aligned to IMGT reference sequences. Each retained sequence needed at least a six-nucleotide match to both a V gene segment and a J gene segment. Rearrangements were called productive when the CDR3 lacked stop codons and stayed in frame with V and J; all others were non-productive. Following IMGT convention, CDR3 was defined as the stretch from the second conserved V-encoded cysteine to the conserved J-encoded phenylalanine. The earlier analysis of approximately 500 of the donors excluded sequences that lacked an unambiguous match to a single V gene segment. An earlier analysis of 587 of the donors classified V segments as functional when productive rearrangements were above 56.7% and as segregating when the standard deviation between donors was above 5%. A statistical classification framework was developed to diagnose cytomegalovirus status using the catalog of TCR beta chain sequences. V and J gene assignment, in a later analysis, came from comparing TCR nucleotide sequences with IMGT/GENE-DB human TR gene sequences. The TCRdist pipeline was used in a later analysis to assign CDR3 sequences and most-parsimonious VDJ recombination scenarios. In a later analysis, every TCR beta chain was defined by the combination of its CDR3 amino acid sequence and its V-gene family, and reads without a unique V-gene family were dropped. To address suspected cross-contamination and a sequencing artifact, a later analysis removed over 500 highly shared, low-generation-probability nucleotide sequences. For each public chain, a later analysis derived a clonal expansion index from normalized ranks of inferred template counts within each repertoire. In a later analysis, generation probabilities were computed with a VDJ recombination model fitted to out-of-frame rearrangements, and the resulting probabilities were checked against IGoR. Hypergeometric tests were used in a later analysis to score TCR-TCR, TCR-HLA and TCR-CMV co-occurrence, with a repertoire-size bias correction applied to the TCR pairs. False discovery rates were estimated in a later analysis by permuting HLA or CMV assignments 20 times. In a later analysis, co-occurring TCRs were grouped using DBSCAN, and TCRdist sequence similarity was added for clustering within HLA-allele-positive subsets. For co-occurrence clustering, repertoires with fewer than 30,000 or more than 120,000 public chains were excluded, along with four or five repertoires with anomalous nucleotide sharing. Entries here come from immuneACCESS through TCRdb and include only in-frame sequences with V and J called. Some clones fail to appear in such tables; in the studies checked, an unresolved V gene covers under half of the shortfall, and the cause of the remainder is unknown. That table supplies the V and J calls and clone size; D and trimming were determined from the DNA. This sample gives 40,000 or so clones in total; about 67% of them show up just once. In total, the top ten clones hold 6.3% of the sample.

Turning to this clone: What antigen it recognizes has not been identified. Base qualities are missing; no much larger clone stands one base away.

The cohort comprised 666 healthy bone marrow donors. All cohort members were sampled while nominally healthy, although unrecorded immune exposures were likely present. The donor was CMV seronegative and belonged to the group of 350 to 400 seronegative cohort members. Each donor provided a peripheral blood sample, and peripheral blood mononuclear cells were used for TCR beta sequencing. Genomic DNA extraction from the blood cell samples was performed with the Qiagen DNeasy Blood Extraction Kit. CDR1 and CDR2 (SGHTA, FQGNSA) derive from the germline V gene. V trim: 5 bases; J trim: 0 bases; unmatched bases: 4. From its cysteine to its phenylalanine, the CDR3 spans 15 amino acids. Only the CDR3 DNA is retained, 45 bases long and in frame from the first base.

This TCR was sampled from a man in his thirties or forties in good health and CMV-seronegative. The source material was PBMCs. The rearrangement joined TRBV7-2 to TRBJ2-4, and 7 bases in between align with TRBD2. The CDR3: CASSDSGAAKNIQYF. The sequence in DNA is TGTGCCAGCAGCGACAGCGGGGCAGCCAAAAACATTCAGTACTTC.